This T cell receptor beta chain was obtained from a study of T-cell reconstitution after alpha-beta-depleted transplantation in children. A TCRbeta library incorporating unique molecular identifiers was prepared. TCRdb reprocessed the PCR reads via MiXCR and lists one record per CDR3 protein. The data contain some 220,000 distinct CDR3 sequences, 11% of them seen just once; the ten biggest clones take up about 28%. With 1 base clipped from V and 0 bases from J, the junction kept 9 bases outside the gene matches. The CDR3 consists of 18 residues. Germline CDR1 DFQATT, CDR2 SNEGSKA (reference sequence). In this sample, this clonotype turned up many times. Its antigen is currently unknown. General observations from the study: Surviving recipient T cells and thymic progenitors produced the high day-60 TCRbeta diversity seen in some patients. As was reported, about two months after transplant, alpha-beta T cells came from several hundred expanded graft clones. From newly produced T cells came most of the T-cell counts and diversity one year after transplant.

The rearrangement links TRBV20-1 to TRBJ2-7, with 13 nucleotides matching TRBD2. This TCR derives from a child under three years old with acute myeloid leukemia, due to receive a stem cell transplant. Sequences were derived from PBMCs, sampled before TCRalphabeta/CD19-depleted stem cell transplant. The CDR3: CSARGTSGSRRSSYEQYF. CDR3 nucleotide sequence: TGCAGTGCTAGAGGGACTAGCGGGAGTAGGAGGAGCTCCTACGAGCAGTACTTC.